Listed below are T cell receptor beta chains from one sample, sequenced in a study of blood T cell repertoires in COVID-19. Assay used: immunoSEQ multiplex PCR; TCRdb lists only in-frame clones, some missing. In the table there are 200,000 to 300,000 clones, about 83% of which are singletons. Sequencing used peripheral blood. These receptor sequences come from a human donor in a cohort sampled during active COVID-19. CDR3s include the opening cysteine and the closing phenylalanine or tryptophan. A D gene is named only where the DNA matches it firmly. The listing skips clone size in some rows; elsewhere it reads once, few, many or a size class.

j_call: TRBJ2-1; v_call: TRBV5-1; clone_size: -; d_call: -; cdr3_nt: TGCGCCAGCAGCAAAGACCGGAGTGAGCAGTTCTTC; cdr3_aa: CASSKDRSEQFF
j_call: TRBJ1-4; v_call: TRBV11-2; clone_size: many; d_call: TRBD1; cdr3_nt: TGTGCCAGCAGCGACCGGGACAGGGAAACTAATGAAAAACTGTTTTTT; cdr3_aa: CASSDRDRETNEKLFF
j_call: TRBJ1-1; v_call: TRBV3-1/TRBV3-2; clone_size: -; d_call: -; cdr3_nt: TGTGCCAGCAGCCCGGGACAGAACACTGAAGCTTTCTTT; cdr3_aa: CASSPGQNTEAFF
j_call: TRBJ2-6; v_call: TRBV5-6; clone_size: -; d_call: -; cdr3_nt: TGTGCCAGCAGCTTCCGGGGCTCTGGGGCCAACGTCCTGACTTTC; cdr3_aa: CASSFRGSGANVLTF
j_call: TRBJ1-3; v_call: TRBV7-9; clone_size: -; d_call: TRBD1; cdr3_nt: TGTGCCAGCAGCGAACAGGGGATATCTGGAAACACCATATATTTT; cdr3_aa: CASSEQGISGNTIYF
j_call: TRBJ1-1; v_call: TRBV4-1; clone_size: -; d_call: TRBD1; cdr3_nt: TGCGCCAGCAGCCAGAGTACACAGGGGTACACTGAAGCTTTCTTT; cdr3_aa: CASSQSTQGYTEAFF
j_call: TRBJ2-5; v_call: TRBV7-2; clone_size: -; d_call: -; cdr3_nt: TGTGCCAGCAGCTTAGCATACTATTCCGCAGGGGGGCGGGAGACCCAGTACTTC; cdr3_aa: CASSLAYYSAGGRETQYF
j_call: TRBJ2-1; v_call: TRBV6-1; clone_size: -; d_call: -; cdr3_nt: TGTGCCAGCAGTGAGACACCCAATGAGCAGTTCTTC; cdr3_aa: CASSETPNEQFF
j_call: TRBJ2-7; v_call: TRBV6-7; clone_size: -; d_call: TRBD1; cdr3_nt: TGTGCCAGCCCCTACAGGGGGCCCTCCTACGAGCAGTACTTC; cdr3_aa: CASPYRGPSYEQYF
j_call: TRBJ2-6; v_call: TRBV5-1; clone_size: -; d_call: -; cdr3_nt: TGCGCCAGCAGCTTAGACGGGGTGGGAAACTCTGGGGCCAACGTCCTGACTTTC; cdr3_aa: CASSLDGVGNSGANVLTF
j_call: TRBJ2-2; v_call: TRBV5-1; clone_size: -; d_call: -; cdr3_nt: TGCGCCAGCAGCTTGGGGGAGAGGTACACCGGGGAGCTGTTTTTT; cdr3_aa: CASSLGERYTGELFF
j_call: TRBJ2-3; v_call: TRBV5-1; clone_size: -; d_call: TRBD2; cdr3_nt: TGCGCCAGCAGCTTGCTAGCGGGGGGCCCGGATACGCAGTATTTT; cdr3_aa: CASSLLAGGPDTQYF
j_call: TRBJ1-5; v_call: TRBV12-1; clone_size: -; d_call: -; cdr3_nt: TGTGCCAGCAGCCATCAGGGGACAGGGGGCCTTTTGGGCAATCAGCCCCAGCATTTT; cdr3_aa: CASSHQGTGGLLGNQPQHF
j_call: TRBJ2-5; v_call: TRBV11-1; clone_size: -; d_call: -; cdr3_nt: TGTGCCAGCAGCCAGGGCCGGGCTCAAGGGGGGACCCAGTACTTC; cdr3_aa: CASSQGRAQGGTQYF
j_call: TRBJ1-2; v_call: TRBV6-1; clone_size: -; d_call: -; cdr3_nt: TGTGCCAGCAGTGAATCGGGGATCCCATATGGCTACACCTTC; cdr3_aa: CASSESGIPYGYTF
j_call: TRBJ1-1; v_call: TRBV9; clone_size: -; d_call: -; cdr3_nt: TGTGCCAGCAGCGTGGGGGGAGGGAGGGACACTGAAGCTTTCTTT; cdr3_aa: CASSVGGGRDTEAFF
j_call: TRBJ1-6; v_call: TRBV5-1; clone_size: -; d_call: TRBD1; cdr3_nt: TGCGCCAGCAGCTTAGGAGGGGGCCGTAATTCACCCCTCCACTTT; cdr3_aa: CASSLGGGRNSPLHF
j_call: TRBJ1-5; v_call: TRBV7-2; clone_size: -; d_call: TRBD1; cdr3_nt: TGTGCCAGCAGCTTCGGACAGGGGGCTCTCAATCAGCCCCAGCATTTT; cdr3_aa: CASSFGQGALNQPQHF
j_call: TRBJ2-7; v_call: TRBV5-6; clone_size: -; d_call: TRBD2; cdr3_nt: TGTGCCAGCAGCCAAAGCACCGGACTAGCGGCGTACGAGCAGTACTTC; cdr3_aa: CASSQSTGLAAYEQYF
j_call: TRBJ2-1; v_call: TRBV14; clone_size: -; d_call: TRBD2; cdr3_nt: TGTGCCAGCAGCCGAGGAGGACTAGCCCTTTCCTACAATGAGCAGTTCTTC; cdr3_aa: CASSRGGLALSYNEQFF
j_call: TRBJ2-7; v_call: TRBV28; clone_size: -; d_call: TRBD2; cdr3_nt: TGTGCCTCAGGGACTAGTTCTGTCACCTACGAGCAGTACTTC; cdr3_aa: CASGTSSVTYEQYF
j_call: TRBJ1-6; v_call: TRBV28; clone_size: -; d_call: TRBD1; cdr3_nt: TGTGCCAGCAGTTCCAGGGGGCTTAATTCACCCCTCCACTTT; cdr3_aa: CASSSRGLNSPLHF
j_call: TRBJ2-1; v_call: TRBV11-1; clone_size: -; d_call: -; cdr3_nt: TGTGCCAGCAGCTTAGATCTAGCGAGTTCCTACAATGAGCAGTTCTTC; cdr3_aa: CASSLDLASSYNEQFF
j_call: TRBJ2-3; v_call: TRBV6-4; clone_size: -; d_call: TRBD1; cdr3_nt: TGTGCCAGCAGTGACGGACAGGGGGAAGATACGCAGTATTTT; cdr3_aa: CASSDGQGEDTQYF
j_call: TRBJ1-4; v_call: TRBV5-1; clone_size: -; d_call: -; cdr3_nt: TGCGCCAGCAGCCGGAGGCGGGGGGGCCTTGAAAAACTGTTTTTT; cdr3_aa: CASSRRRGGLEKLFF
j_call: TRBJ1-1; v_call: TRBV2; clone_size: -; d_call: -; cdr3_nt: TGTGCCAGCGGGGCTAACCGCCCGTCCACTGAAGCTTTCTTT; cdr3_aa: CASGANRPSTEAFF
j_call: TRBJ2-2; v_call: TRBV6-5; clone_size: -; d_call: -; cdr3_nt: TGTGCCAGCAGCCCCAGCCGGGTCCCTTCACTGTTTTTT; cdr3_aa: CASSPSRVPSLFF
j_call: TRBJ2-3; v_call: TRBV11-2; clone_size: -; d_call: TRBD2; cdr3_nt: TGTGCCAGCAGCTACGCTAGCGGGAGTAAGGCAGATACGCAGTATTTT; cdr3_aa: CASSYASGSKADTQYF
j_call: TRBJ2-7; v_call: TRBV13; clone_size: -; d_call: TRBD2; cdr3_nt: TGTGCCAGCAGTTCAACTAGCGGGAGTTACGAGCAGTACTTC; cdr3_aa: CASSSTSGSYEQYF
j_call: TRBJ2-1; v_call: TRBV28; clone_size: -; d_call: -; cdr3_nt: TGTGCCAGCAGTCTAAGCAGGGTTCTCTATGAGCAGTTCTTC; cdr3_aa: CASSLSRVLYEQFF
j_call: TRBJ2-5; v_call: TRBV11-2; clone_size: -; d_call: TRBD1; cdr3_nt: TGTGCCAGCAGCTTAGAGGGACAGGGGAACGGGAAGACCCAGTACTTC; cdr3_aa: CASSLEGQGNGKTQYF
j_call: TRBJ2-5; v_call: TRBV6-5; clone_size: once; d_call: -; cdr3_nt: TGTGCCAGCACCGTGACAGCCCAAGAGACCCAGTACTTC; cdr3_aa: CASTVTAQETQYF
j_call: TRBJ1-4; v_call: TRBV5-4; clone_size: -; d_call: -; cdr3_nt: TGTGCCAGCAGCTTGGCTCAGGGGTCGGATGAAAAACTGTTTTTT; cdr3_aa: CASSLAQGSDEKLFF
j_call: TRBJ1-4; v_call: TRBV11-2; clone_size: -; d_call: -; cdr3_nt: TGTGCCAGCAGCTTAGGAGGAGGGGGGGAGGAAAAACTGTTTTTT; cdr3_aa: CASSLGGGGEEKLFF
j_call: TRBJ2-5; v_call: TRBV11-2; clone_size: once; d_call: -; cdr3_nt: TGTGCCAGCAGCTCCGGGATAGGTGAGACCCAGTACTTC; cdr3_aa: CASSSGIGETQYF
j_call: TRBJ1-2; v_call: TRBV4-1; clone_size: -; d_call: -; cdr3_nt: TGCGCCAGCAGCCCTCCTGAAGGGGCAATCGACTATGGCTACACCTTC; cdr3_aa: CASSPPEGAIDYGYTF
j_call: TRBJ2-1; v_call: TRBV9; clone_size: once; d_call: TRBD2; cdr3_nt: TGTGCCAGCAGCCCTAGCGGATTCTCCTACAATGAGCAGTTCTTC; cdr3_aa: CASSPSGFSYNEQFF
j_call: TRBJ2-5; v_call: TRBV6-5; clone_size: -; d_call: -; cdr3_nt: TGTGCCAGCAGCCGGGATCCCATATTTGGAGAGACCCAGTACTTC; cdr3_aa: CASSRDPIFGETQYF
j_call: TRBJ2-2; v_call: TRBV18; clone_size: -; d_call: TRBD2; cdr3_nt: TGTGCCAGCTTTTCTAGCGGGAGTATGGACACCGGGGAGCTGTTTTTT; cdr3_aa: CASFSSGSMDTGELFF
j_call: TRBJ1-3; v_call: TRBV7-9; clone_size: few; d_call: TRBD1; cdr3_nt: TGTGCCAGCAGCCTTCCCGGGACAGGGGACGGAAACACCATATATTTT; cdr3_aa: CASSLPGTGDGNTIYF
j_call: TRBJ1-3; v_call: TRBV23-1; clone_size: -; d_call: -; cdr3_nt: TGCGCCAGCAGTCCCCCCGCGGCAGTCAACACCATATATTTT; cdr3_aa: CASSPPAAVNTIYF
j_call: TRBJ2-1; v_call: TRBV18; clone_size: -; d_call: TRBD2; cdr3_nt: TGTGCCAGCTCACTCCAGGGACTAGCGGGGTACAATGAGCAGTTCTTC; cdr3_aa: CASSLQGLAGYNEQFF
j_call: TRBJ2-1; v_call: TRBV7-3; clone_size: -; d_call: TRBD2; cdr3_nt: TGTGCCAGCAGCCCACCCGGGACTAGCGGTTACAATGAGCAGTTCTTC; cdr3_aa: CASSPPGTSGYNEQFF
j_call: TRBJ2-1; v_call: TRBV27; clone_size: -; d_call: -; cdr3_nt: TGTGCCAGCAGTTCCTACGGCAATGAGCAGTTCTTC; cdr3_aa: CASSSYGNEQFF
j_call: TRBJ1-4; v_call: TRBV6-6; clone_size: many; d_call: TRBD1; cdr3_nt: TGTGCCAGCACCGTCCCACAGGGGTCCCCAAGTTTT; cdr3_aa: CASTVPQGSPSF